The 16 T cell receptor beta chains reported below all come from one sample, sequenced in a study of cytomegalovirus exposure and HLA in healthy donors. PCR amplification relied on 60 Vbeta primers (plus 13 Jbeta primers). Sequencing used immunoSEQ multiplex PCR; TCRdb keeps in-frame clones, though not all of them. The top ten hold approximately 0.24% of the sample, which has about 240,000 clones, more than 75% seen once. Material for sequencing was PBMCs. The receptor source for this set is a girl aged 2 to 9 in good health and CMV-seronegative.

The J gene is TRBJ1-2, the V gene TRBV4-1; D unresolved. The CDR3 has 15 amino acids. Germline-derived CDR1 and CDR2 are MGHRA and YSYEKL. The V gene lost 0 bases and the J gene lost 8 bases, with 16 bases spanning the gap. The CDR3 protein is CASSQDFRSKRGYTF. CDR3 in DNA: TGCGCCAGCAGCCAAGATTTCCGGTCTAAGAGGGGCTACACCTTC.

This CDR3 reads CASSLSGGADTQYF. The CDR3 DNA reads as TGTGCCAGCAGCTTAAGCGGGGGGGCAGATACGCAGTATTTT. The chain links TRBV7-3 to TRBJ2-3; 9 positions match TRBD2. This CDR3 has 14 amino acids. With 1 base clipped from V and 4 bases from J, the junction kept 0 bases outside the gene matches. The germline V gene has CDR1 SGHTA and CDR2 FQGTGA.

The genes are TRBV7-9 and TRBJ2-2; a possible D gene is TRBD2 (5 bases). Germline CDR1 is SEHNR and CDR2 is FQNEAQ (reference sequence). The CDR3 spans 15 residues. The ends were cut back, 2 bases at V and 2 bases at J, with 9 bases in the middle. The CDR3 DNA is TGTGCCAGCAGCTTAACTAGTCCTAACACCGGGGAGCTGTTTTTT. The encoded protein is CASSLTSPNTGELFF.

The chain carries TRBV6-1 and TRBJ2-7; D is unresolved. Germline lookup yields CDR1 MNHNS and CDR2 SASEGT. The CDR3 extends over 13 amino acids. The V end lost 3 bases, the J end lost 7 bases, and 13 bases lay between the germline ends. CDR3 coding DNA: TGTGCCAGCAGTGAGGCGGTCACCGGGGAGCAGTACTTC. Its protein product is CASSEAVTGEQYF.

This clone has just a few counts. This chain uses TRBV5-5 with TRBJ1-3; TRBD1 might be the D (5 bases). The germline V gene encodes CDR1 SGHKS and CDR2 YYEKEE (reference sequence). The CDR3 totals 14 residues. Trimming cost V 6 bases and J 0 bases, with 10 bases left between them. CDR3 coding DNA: TGTGCCAGCACCTATGACAGCTCTGGAAACACCATATATTTT. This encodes CASTYDSSGNTIYF.

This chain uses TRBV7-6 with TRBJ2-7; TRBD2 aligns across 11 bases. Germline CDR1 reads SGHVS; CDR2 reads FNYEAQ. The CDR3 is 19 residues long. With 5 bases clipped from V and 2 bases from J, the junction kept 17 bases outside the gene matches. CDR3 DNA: TGTGCCAGCAGCCGTGGAGAGGCTAGCGGGAGGCCTTTCACCTACGAGCAGTACTTC. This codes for CASSRGEASGRPFTYEQYF.

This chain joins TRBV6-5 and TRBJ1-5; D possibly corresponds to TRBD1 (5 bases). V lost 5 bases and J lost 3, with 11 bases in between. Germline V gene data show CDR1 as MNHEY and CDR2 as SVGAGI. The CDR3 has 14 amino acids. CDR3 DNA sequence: TGTGCCAGCAGTAGACAGCGTTACAATCAGCCCCAGCATTTT. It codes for CASSRQRYNQPQHF.

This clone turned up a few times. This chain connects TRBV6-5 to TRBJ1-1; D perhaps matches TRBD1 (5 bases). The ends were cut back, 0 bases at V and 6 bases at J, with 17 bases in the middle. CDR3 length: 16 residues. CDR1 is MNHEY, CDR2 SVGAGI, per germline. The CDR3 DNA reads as TGTGCCAGCAGTTACTCGACGCCCCAGGGAAACGCTGAAGCTTTCTTT. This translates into CASSYSTPQGNAEAFF.

The CDR3 loop is CASSPSSGPGDPEAFF. The CDR3 coding sequence is TGTGCCAGCAGTCCCTCTAGTGGTCCGGGGGATCCTGAAGCTTTCTTT. The chain joins TRBV27 to TRBJ1-1; possibly TRBD1 for D (5 bases). V lost 5 bases to trimming and J lost 6 bases, with 22 bases between them. Germline V gene data show CDR1 as MNHEY and CDR2 as SMNVEV (reference sequence). This CDR3 has 16 amino acids.

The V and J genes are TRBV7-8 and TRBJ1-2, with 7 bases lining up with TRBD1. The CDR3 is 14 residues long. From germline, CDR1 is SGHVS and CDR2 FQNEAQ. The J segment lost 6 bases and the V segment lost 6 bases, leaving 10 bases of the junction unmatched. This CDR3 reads CASRDDRVENGYTF. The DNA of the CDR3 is TGTGCCAGCAGGGACGACAGGGTCGAAAATGGCTACACCTTC.

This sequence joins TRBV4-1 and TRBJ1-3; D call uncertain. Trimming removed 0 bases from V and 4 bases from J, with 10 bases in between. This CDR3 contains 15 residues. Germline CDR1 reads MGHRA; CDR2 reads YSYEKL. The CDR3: CASSQDRGFGNTIYF. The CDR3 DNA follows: TGCGCCAGCAGCCAAGATCGGGGTTTCGGAAACACCATATATTTT.

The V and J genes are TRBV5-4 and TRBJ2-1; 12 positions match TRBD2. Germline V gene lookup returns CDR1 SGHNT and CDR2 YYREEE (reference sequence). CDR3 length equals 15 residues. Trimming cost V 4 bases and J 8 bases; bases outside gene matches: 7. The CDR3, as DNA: TGTGCCAGCAGCGTACGGACTAGCGGGAACTATGAGCAGTTCTTC. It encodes CASSVRTSGNYEQFF. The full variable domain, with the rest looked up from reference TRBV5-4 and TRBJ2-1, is ETGVTQSPTHLIKTRGQQVTLRCSSQSGHNTVSWYQQALGQGPQFIFQYYREEENGRGNFPPRFSGLQFPNYSSELNVNALELDDSALYLCASSVRTSGNYEQFFGPGTRLTVL.

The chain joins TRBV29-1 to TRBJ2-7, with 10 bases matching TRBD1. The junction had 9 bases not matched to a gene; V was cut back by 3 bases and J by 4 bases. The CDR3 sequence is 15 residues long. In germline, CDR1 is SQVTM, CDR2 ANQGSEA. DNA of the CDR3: TGCAGCGTTGACCGCAGACAGGGGGCTAGGTACGAGCAGTACTTC. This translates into CSVDRRQGARYEQYF.

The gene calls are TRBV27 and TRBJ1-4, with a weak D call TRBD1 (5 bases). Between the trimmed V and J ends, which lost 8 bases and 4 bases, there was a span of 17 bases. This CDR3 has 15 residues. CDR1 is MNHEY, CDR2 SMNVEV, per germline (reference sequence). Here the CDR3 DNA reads TGTGCCAGCGGCCGCGGGGGAGGTGATAATGAAAAACTGTTTTTT. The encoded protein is CASGRGGGDNEKLFF.

CDR3 region: CASSLTSSYEQYF. The CDR3 bases are TGCGCCAGCAGCTTGACTAGTTCCTACGAGCAGTACTTC. The chain joins TRBV5-1 to TRBJ2-7; TRBD2 might be the D (5 bases). Germline values: CDR1 SGHRS, CDR2 YFSETQ. Trimming took 1 base from V and 1 from J, leaving 6 bases between them. This CDR3 has 13 residues.

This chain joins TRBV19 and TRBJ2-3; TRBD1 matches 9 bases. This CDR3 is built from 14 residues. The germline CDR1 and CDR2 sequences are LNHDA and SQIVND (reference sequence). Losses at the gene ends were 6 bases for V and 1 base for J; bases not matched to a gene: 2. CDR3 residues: CASRRDRGTDTQYF. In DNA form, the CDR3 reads TGTGCCAGTAGGCGGGACAGGGGCACAGATACGCAGTATTTT.